This T cell receptor beta chain is from a study of post-analysis software for immune sequencing data. Tagging with unique molecular identifiers was a feature of the TCR beta cDNA libraries. TCRdb analysed the PCR reads with MiXCR anew, one entry per CDR3 protein. The data contain approximately 440,000 distinct CDR3 sequences, around 40% of them seen just once; the ten biggest clones take up 12%. For this clonotype: Its antigen is as yet unknown. The junction departs from the called germline gene at one end, perhaps through a read error.

Study outcomes and limitations: In patients, roughly 5 TRBV segments were more frequent than in controls, with TRBV5-6, TRBV5-1 and TRBV20-1 among them.

The germline V gene encodes CDR1 SGHRS and CDR2 YFSETQ. This CDR3 is built from 14 residues. The specimen sequenced was blood. This TCR was sampled from a girl aged 5-17 years with multiple sclerosis. This chain connects TRBV5-1 to TRBJ1-2; possible D gene TRBD1, 5 bases. CDR3 sequence reads: CAGSLGRVGYGYTF. The CDR3 DNA reads TGCGCCGGCAGCTTGGGCAGGGTCGGATATGGCTACACCTTC.